This note documents a single T cell receptor (beta chain) sequence. In the study's own analysis: Amplification of reference gene primers provided the estimated nucleated cell counts. Produced via immunoSEQ multiplex PCR; TCRdb's table is partial and in-frame only. Clone size and V and J calls were adopted from that table, with D and trimming inferred from the DNA. The data contain 150,000 to 200,000 clones, approximately 86% of them seen just once; the ten biggest clones take up about 8.2%. This record comes from a study of blood T cell repertoires in COVID-19. The wider study: Sample material is recorded as cDNA or gDNA derived from T cells, B-cell-depleted T cells, or PBMCs.

Germline values: CDR1 SGHTS, CDR2 YDEGEE. The CDR3 loop spans 15 amino acids. V was cut by 4 bases and J by 4 bases, with 17 bases left in between. Sequencing input: peripheral blood. The TCR was taken from a man in his fifties or sixties with acute or convalescent COVID-19. The V gene is TRBV5-8, the J gene TRBJ1-2, with D tentatively TRBD1 (6 bases). CDR3 protein: CASSHLGGVGYGYTF. The CDR3 coding sequence is TGTGCCAGCAGCCACTTAGGGGGTGTTGGCTATGGCTACACCTTC.